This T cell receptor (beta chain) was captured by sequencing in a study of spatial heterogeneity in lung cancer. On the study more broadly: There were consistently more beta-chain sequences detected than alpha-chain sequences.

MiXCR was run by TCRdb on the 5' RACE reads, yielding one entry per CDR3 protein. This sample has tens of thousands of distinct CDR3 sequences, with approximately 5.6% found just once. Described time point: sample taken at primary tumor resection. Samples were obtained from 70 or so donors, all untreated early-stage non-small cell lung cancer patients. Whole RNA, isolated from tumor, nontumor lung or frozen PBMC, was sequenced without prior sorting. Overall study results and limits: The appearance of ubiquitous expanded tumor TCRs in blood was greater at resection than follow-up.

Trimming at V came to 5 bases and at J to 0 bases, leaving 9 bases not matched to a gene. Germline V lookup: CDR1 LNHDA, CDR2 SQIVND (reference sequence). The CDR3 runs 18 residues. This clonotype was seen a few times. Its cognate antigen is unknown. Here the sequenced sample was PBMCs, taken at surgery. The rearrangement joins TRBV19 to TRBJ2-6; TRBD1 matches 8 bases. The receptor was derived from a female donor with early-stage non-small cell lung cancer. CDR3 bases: TGTGCCAGTAGTTCCCAGACAGGGGTTGGCTCTGGGGCCAACGTCCTGACTTTC. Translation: CASSSQTGVGSGANVLTF.